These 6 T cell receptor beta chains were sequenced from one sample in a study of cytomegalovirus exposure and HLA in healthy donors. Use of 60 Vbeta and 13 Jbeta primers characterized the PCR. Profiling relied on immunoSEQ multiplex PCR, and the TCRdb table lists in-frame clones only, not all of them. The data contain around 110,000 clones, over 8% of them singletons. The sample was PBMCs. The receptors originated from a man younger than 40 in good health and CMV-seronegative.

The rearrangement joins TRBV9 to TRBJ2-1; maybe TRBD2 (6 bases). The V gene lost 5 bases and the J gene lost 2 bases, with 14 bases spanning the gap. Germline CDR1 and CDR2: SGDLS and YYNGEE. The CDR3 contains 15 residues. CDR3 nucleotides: TGTGCCAGCAGTGCTAGACTAGAAACCTACAATGAGCAGTTCTTC. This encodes CASSARLETYNEQFF.

CDR3 sequence reads: CASGQGRGETQYF. As DNA, the CDR3 is TGTGCCAGTGGACAGGGCCGGGGGGAGACCCAGTACTTC. The chain recombines TRBV19 with TRBJ2-5; 8 bases match TRBD1. Germline CDR1 LNHDA, CDR2 SQIVND (reference sequence). The length of the CDR3 is 13 residues. V trimming: 8 bases; J trimming: 5 bases; junction bases outside the gene matches: 7.

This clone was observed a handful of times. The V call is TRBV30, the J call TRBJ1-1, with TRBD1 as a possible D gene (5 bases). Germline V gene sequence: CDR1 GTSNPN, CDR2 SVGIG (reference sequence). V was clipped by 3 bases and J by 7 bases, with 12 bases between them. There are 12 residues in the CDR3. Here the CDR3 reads CAWRRGGNEAFF. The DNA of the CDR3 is TGTGCCTGGAGGAGGGGAGGCAATGAAGCTTTCTTT.

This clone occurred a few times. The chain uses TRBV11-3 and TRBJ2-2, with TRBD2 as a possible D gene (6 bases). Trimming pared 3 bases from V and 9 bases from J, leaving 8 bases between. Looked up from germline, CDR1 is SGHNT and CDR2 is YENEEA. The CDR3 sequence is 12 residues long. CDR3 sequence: CASSLEGRELFF. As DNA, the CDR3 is TGTGCCAGCAGCTTGGAGGGCCGGGAGCTGTTTTTT.

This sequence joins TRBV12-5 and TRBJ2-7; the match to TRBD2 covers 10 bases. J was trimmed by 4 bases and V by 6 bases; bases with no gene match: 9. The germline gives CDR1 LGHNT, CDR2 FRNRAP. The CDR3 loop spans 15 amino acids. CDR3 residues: CASGSGVAGGYEQYF. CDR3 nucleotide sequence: TGTGCTAGTGGCTCCGGGGTAGCGGGGGGTTACGAGCAGTACTTC.

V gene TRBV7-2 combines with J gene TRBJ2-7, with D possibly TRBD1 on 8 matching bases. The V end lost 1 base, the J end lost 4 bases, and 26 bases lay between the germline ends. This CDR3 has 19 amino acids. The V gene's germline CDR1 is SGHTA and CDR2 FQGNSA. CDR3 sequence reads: CASSLVSPGGQVRSYEQYF. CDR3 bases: TGTGCCAGCAGCTTAGTGTCCCCGGGGGGACAGGTTCGATCGTACGAGCAGTACTTC. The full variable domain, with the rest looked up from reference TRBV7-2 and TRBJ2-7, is GAGVSQSPSNKVTEKGKDVELRCDPISGHTALYWYRQSLGQGLEFLIYFQGNSAPDKSGLPSDRFSAERTGGSVSTLTIQRTQQEDSAVYLCASSLVSPGGQVRSYEQYFGPGTRLTVT.